This entry lists 4 T cell receptor beta chains sequenced from one sample in a study of T-cell memory formation after mild COVID-19. MiXCR, applied by TCRdb to the 5' RACE reads, yields one record per CDR3 protein. The sample has 550,000 to 600,000 distinct CDR3 sequences; 17% are singletons. Sequences were obtained from PBMCs or a T cell subset sorted from them (not recorded which). All receptors derive from an adult woman who had mild COVID-19 (a few samples of this study predate the infection). Cell type and time point are not known.

J is TRBJ2-1 and V is TRBV7-9, with D possibly being TRBD1 (7 bases). The CDR3 sequence is 13 residues long. V lost 3 bases, J lost 9 bases, and 12 bases lay in between. Germline V CDR1 and CDR2: SEHNR, FQNEAQ (reference sequence). CDR3 nucleotides: TGTGCCAGCAGCTTGGCGGGGACAGTTGAGCAGTTCTTC. Translated, it gives CASSLAGTVEQFF.

Ten or more counts support this clonotype. A read error may account for a junction end that differs from germline. DNA of the CDR3: TGTGCCAGCAGCTTAAGTGGCTCTGGGGCCAACGTCCTGACTTTC. Translated: CASSLSGSGANVLTF. J is TRBJ2-6 and V is TRBV5-1, with D unresolved. The CDR3 consists of 15 residues. CDR1 is SGHRS, CDR2 YFSETQ, per germline.

This clonotype appeared a few times. This chain connects TRBV7-9 to TRBJ1-5, with TRBD1 as a possible D gene (5 bases). Germline lookup yields CDR1 SEHNR and CDR2 FQNEAQ (reference sequence). Trimming shortened V by 5 bases and J by 5 bases, and 10 bases separated the two germline ends. The length of the CDR3 is 13 residues. CDR3 residues: CASSHPGDQPQHF. As DNA, the CDR3 is TGTGCCAGCAGCCACCCGGGGGATCAGCCCCAGCATTTT.

This chain uses TRBV3-1 with TRBJ2-7; maybe TRBD2 (6 bases). This CDR3 is built from 14 residues. Germline V gives CDR1 LGHDT, CDR2 YNNKEL (reference sequence). V gave up 2 bases and J gave up 6 bases, with 14 bases separating them. CDR3 protein: CASSQRDLLGEQYF. Written as DNA, the CDR3 is TGTGCCAGCAGCCAAAGGGACTTGTTAGGCGAGCAGTACTTC.